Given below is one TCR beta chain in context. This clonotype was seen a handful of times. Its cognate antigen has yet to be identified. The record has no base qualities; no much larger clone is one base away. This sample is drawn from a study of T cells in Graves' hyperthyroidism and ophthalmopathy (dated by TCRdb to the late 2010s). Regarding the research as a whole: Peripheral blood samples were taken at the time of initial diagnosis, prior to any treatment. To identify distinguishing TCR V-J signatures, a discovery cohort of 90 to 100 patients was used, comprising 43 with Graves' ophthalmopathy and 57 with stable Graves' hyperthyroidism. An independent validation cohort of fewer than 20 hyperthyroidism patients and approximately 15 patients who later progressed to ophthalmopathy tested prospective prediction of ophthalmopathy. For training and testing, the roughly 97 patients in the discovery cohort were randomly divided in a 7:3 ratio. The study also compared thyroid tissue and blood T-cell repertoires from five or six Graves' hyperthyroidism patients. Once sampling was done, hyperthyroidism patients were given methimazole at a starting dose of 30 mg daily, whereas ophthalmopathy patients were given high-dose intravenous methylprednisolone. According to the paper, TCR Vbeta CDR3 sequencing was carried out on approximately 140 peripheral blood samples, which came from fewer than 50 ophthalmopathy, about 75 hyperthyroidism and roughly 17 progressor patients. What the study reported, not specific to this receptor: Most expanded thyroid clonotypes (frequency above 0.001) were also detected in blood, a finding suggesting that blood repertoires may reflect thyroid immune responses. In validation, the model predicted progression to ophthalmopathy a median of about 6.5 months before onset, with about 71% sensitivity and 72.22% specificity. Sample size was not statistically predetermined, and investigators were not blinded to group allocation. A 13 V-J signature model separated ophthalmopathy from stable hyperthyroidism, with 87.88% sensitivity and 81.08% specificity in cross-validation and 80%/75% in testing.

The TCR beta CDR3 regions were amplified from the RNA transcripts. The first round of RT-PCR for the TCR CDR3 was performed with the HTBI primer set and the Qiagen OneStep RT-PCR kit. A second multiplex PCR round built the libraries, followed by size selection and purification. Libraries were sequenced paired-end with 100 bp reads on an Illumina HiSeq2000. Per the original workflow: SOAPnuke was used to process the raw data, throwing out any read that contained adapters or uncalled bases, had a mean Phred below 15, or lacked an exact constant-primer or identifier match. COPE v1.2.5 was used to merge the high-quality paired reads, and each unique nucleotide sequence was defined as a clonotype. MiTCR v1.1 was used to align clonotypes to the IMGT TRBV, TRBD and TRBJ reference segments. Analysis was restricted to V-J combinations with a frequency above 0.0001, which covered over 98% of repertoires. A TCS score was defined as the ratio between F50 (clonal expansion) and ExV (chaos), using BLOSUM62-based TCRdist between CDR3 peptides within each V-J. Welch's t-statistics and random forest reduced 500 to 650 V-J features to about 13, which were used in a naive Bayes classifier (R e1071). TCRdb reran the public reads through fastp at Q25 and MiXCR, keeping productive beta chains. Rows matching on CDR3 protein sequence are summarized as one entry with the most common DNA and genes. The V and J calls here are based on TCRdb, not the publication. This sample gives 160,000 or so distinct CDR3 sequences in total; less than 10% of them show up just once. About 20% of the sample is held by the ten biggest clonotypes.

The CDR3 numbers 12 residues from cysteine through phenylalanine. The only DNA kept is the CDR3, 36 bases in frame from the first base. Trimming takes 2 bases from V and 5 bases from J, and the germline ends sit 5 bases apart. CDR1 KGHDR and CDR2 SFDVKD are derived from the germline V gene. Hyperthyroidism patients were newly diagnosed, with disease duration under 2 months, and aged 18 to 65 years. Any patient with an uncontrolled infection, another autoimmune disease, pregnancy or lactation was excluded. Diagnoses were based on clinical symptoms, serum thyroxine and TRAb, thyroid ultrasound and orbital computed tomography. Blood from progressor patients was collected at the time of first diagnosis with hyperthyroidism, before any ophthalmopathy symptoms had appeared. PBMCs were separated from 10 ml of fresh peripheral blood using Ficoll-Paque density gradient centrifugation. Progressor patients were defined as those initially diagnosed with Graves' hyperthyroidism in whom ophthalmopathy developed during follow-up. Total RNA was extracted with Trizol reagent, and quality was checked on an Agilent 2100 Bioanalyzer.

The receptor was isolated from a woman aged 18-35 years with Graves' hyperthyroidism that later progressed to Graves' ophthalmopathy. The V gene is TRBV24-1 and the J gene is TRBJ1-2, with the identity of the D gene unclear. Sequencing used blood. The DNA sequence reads TGTGCCACCAGTGATTCGGGATATGGCTACACCTTC. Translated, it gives CATSDSGYGYTF.